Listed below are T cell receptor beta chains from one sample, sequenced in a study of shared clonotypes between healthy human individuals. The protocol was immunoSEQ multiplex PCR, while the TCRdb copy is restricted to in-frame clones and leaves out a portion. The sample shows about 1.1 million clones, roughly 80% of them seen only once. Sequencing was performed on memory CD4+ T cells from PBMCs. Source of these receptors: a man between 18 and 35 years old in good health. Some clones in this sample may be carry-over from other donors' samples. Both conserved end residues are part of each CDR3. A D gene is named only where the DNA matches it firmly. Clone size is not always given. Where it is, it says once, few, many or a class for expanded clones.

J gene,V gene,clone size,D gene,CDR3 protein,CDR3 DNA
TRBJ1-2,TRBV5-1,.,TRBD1,CASSQGQTIYGYTF,TGCGCCAGCAGCCAGGGACAGACAATCTATGGCTACACCTTC
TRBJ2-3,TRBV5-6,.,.,CASSYSGTSMGTDTQYF,TGTGCCAGCAGCTACTCAGGGACGAGTATGGGGACAGATACGCAGTATTTT
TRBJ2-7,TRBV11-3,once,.,CASSLNGNEQYF,TGTGCCAGCAGCTTAAACGGGAACGAGCAGTACTTC
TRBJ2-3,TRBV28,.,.,CASSSPLDSVRYF,TGTGCCAGCAGTTCACCTCTCGACAGCGTGCGGTATTTT
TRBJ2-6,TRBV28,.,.,CASSSGLAGANVLTF,TGTGCCAGCAGCTCGGGGTTAGCTGGGGCCAACGTCCTGACTTTC
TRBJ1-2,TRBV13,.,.,CASSLRSGGYGYTF,TGTGCCAGCAGCTTAAGATCGGGCGGCTATGGCTACACCTTC
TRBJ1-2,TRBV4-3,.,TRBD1,CASSQSQGARRRDYGYTF,TGCGCCAGCAGCCAATCACAGGGGGCGCGTCGAAGGGACTATGGCTACACCTTC
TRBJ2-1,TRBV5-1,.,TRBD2,CASSYPSGSSDEQFF,TGCGCCAGCAGCTACCCTAGCGGGAGCAGCGATGAGCAGTTCTTC
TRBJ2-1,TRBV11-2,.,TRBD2,CASSFSGIEQFF,TGTGCCAGCAGCTTTAGCGGGATTGAGCAGTTCTTC
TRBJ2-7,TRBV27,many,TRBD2,CATSPPRSGRAISSYEQYF,TGTGCCACTTCCCCGCCCCGGAGCGGGAGGGCCATATCCTCCTACGAGCAGTACTTC
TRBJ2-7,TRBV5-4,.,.,CASSLSGPYYEQYF,TGTGCCAGCAGCTTGTCTGGCCCCTACTACGAGCAGTACTTC
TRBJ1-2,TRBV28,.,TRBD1,CASSSQGAYGYTF,TGTGCCAGCAGTTCACAGGGGGCCTATGGCTACACCTTC
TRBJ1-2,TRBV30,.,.,CAWRTIPQGPHEDGYTF,TGTGCCTGGAGGACCATCCCCCAGGGGCCCCATGAGGATGGCTACACCTTC